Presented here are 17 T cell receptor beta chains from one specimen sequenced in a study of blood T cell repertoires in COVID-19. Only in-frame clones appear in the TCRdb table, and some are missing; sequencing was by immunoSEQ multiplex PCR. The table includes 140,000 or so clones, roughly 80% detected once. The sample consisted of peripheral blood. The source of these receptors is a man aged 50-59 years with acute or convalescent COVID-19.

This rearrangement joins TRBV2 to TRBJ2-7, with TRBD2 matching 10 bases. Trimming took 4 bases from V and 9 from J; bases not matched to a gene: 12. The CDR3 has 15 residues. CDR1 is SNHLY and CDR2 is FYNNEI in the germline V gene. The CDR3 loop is CASSGGGTSGVGQYF. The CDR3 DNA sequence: TGTGCCAGCAGTGGAGGGGGTACTAGCGGGGTAGGGCAGTACTTC.

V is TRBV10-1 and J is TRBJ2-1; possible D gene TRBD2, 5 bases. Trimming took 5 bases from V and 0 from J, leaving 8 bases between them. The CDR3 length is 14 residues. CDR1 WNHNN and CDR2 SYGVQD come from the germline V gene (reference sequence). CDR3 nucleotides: TGCGCCAGCAGTCGGGGTAGCTCCTACAATGAGCAGTTCTTC. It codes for CASSRGSSYNEQFF.

CDR3 DNA sequence: TGTGCCAGCGGAAACCGGGACTCCTCCCTGTCCCGCGAGCAGTACGTC. Translated, it gives CASGNRDSSLSREQYV. J is TRBJ2-7 and V is TRBV27, with D possibly matching TRBD2 (6 bases). The length of the CDR3 is 16 residues. The V end lost 8 bases, the J end lost 6 bases, and 26 bases lay between the germline ends. CDR1 and CDR2 from the germline V gene are MNHEY and SMNVEV (reference sequence).

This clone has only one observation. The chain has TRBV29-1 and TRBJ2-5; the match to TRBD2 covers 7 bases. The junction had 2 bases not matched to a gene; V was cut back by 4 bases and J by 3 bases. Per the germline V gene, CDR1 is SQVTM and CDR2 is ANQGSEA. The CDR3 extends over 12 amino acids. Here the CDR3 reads CSVGSGEETQYF. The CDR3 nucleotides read TGCAGCGTTGGCAGCGGGGAAGAGACCCAGTACTTC.

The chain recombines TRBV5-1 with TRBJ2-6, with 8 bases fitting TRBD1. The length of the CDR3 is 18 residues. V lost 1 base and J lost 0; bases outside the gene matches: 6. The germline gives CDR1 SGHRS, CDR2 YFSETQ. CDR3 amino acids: CASSLSGDRYSGANVLTF. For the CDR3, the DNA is TGCGCCAGCAGCTTGTCAGGGGACAGGTACTCTGGGGCCAACGTCCTGACTTTC.

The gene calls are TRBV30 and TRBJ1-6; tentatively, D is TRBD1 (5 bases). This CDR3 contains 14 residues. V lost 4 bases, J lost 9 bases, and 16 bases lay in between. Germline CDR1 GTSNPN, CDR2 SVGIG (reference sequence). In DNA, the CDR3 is TGTGCCTGGAAGATGGGTCAGGGCACTTCACCCCTCCACTTT. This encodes CAWKMGQGTSPLHF.

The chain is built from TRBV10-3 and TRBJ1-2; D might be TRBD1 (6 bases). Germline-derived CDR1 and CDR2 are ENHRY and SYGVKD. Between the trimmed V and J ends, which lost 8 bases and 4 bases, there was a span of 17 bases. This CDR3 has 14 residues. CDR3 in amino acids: CAIREGGASYGYTF. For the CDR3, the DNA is TGTGCCATCCGAGAAGGGGGGGCGAGCTATGGCTACACCTTC.

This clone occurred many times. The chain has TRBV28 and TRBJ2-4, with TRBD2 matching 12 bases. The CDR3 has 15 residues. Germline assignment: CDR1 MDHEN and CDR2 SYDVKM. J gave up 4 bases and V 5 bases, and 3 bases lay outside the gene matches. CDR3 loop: CASSPGLAGKNIQYF. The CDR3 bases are TGTGCCAGCAGTCCCGGACTAGCGGGGAAAAACATTCAGTACTTC.

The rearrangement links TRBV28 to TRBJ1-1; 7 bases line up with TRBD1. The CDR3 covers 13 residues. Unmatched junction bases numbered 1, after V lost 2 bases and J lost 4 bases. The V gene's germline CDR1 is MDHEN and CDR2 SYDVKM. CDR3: CASSLAGGTEAFF. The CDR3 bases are TGTGCCAGCAGTTTAGCAGGGGGCACTGAAGCTTTCTTT. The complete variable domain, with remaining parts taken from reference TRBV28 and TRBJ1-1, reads DVKVTQSSRYLVKRTGEKVFLECVQDMDHENMFWYRQDPGLGLRLIYFSYDVKMKEKGDIPEGYSVSREKKERFSLILESASTNQTSMYLCASSLAGGTEAFFGQGTRLTVV.

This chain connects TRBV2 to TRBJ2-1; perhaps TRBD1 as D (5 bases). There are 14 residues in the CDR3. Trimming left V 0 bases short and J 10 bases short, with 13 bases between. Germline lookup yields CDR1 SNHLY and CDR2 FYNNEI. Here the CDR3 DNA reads TGTGCCAGCAGTGAAGCCAGGGAAAGTAGGGAGCAGTTCTTC. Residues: CASSEARESREQFF.

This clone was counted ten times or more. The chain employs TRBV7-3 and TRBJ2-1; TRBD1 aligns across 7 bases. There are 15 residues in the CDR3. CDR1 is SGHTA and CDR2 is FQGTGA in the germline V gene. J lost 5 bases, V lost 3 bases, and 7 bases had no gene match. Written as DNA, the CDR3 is TGTGCCAGCAGCTTTGGGCAGGGGGATCACAATGAGCAGTTCTTC. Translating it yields CASSFGQGDHNEQFF.

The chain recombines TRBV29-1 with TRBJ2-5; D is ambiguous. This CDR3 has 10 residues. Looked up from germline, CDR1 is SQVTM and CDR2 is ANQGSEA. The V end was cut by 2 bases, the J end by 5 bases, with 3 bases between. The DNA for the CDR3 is TGCAGCGTTGAACGGGAGACCCAGTACTTC. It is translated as CSVERETQYF.

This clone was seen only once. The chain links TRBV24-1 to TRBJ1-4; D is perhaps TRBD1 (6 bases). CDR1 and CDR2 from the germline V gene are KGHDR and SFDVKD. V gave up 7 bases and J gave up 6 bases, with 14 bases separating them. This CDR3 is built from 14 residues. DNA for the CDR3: TGTGCCACCAGCCCCGGGGGGCGATATGAAAAACTGTTTTTT. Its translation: CATSPGGRYEKLFF.

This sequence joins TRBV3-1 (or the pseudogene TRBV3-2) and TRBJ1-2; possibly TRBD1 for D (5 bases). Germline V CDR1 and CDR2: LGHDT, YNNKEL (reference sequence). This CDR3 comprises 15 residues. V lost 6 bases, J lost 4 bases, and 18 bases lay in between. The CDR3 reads CASRPKTWGSYGYTF. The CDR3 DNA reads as TGTGCCAGCAGACCAAAAACTTGGGGCAGCTATGGCTACACCTTC.

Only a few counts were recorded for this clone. CDR3 sequence reads: CASLSGEATQYF. In nucleotides, the CDR3 is TGTGCCAGCCTAAGCGGGGAAGCGACCCAGTACTTC. The chain is built from TRBV5-4 and TRBJ2-5, with TRBD2 matching 7 bases. The V segment lost 7 bases and the J segment 7 bases; nucleotides outside the gene matches: 7. The CDR3 runs to 12 residues. The germline V gene has CDR1 SGHNT and CDR2 YYREEE (reference sequence).

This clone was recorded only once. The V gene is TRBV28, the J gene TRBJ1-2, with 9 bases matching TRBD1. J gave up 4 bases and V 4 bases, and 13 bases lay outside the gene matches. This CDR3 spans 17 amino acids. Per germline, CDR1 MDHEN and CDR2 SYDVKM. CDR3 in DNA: TGTGCCAGCAGTTACCTACTCACAGGGGGCGAGGGCTATGGCTACACCTTC. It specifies CASSYLLTGGEGYGYTF.

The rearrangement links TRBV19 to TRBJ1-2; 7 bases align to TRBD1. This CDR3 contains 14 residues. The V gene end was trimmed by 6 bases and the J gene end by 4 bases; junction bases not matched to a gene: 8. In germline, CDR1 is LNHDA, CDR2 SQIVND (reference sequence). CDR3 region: CASRTTGTAYGYTF. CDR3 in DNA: TGTGCCAGTAGGACCACCGGGACAGCCTATGGCTACACCTTC.